The clone carrying this T cell receptor beta chain has only a few counts. The record originates from a study of beta chain features in type 1 diabetes. Trimming cost V 2 bases and J 4 bases, with 12 bases left between them. CDR3 length: 16 residues. From germline, CDR1 is SGHAT and CDR2 FQNNGV. Every bit of the isolated RNA underwent reverse transcription, so sequencing read expressed TCRB transcripts. The repertoire was sequenced with immunoSEQ multiplex PCR; TCRdb's copy has only in-frame clones and lacks some. The table shows 110,000 to 150,000 clones, with about 9.1% occurring only once. The TCR comes from a woman aged 40 to 50 in good health. The rearrangement joins TRBV11-2 to TRBJ1-6; weak D call: TRBD1 (5 bases). Sequencing was done on a sample of central memory CD4+ T cells from blood. The CDR3 spells CASSLTGFGYNSPLHF. For the CDR3, the DNA is TGTGCCAGCAGCTTAACAGGCTTTGGGTATAATTCACCCCTCCACTTT.